The TCR beta chain described here comes from a study of early T cells in non-severe SARS-CoV-2 infection. Study overall: Unsorted whole-blood RNA was sequenced in bulk, leaving chains unpaired.

Many counts were recorded for this clonotype. Its antigen is as yet unknown. Study-wide results and caveats: Anti-spike CD8 responses were favored by VDJdb matching, which missed private and CD4 specificities.

V shed 5 bases, J shed 0 bases, and the junction held 1 base outside the gene matches. The CDR3 contains 12 residues. Germline lookup yields CDR1 DFQATT and CDR2 SNEGSKA (reference sequence). As part of library construction, unique molecular identifiers were attached to individual cDNA molecules. TCRdb reprocessed the 5' RACE reads with MiXCR, giving one entry per CDR3 protein. The sample lists under 60,000 distinct CDR3 sequences, roughly a tenth occurring once. The origin of this receptor is an adult who was a healthcare worker with PCR-confirmed SARS-CoV-2 infection or an uninfected control (not recorded which). Sample: whole blood. V and J are TRBV20-1 and TRBJ2-7; 7 nucleotides line up with TRBD1. This CDR3 reads CSAGDSSYEQYF. CDR3 bases: TGCAGTGCTGGGGACAGCTCCTACGAGCAGTACTTC.